This T cell receptor (beta chain) was obtained from a study of control samples from healthy donors and cancer patients. The CDR3 is 13 amino acids. Germline-derived CDR1 and CDR2 are SSHAT and FNYEAQ (reference sequence). V lost 3 bases and J lost 3; bases outside the gene matches: 1. The protocol was immunoSEQ multiplex PCR, while the TCRdb copy is restricted to in-frame clones and leaves out a portion. The repertoire holds some 89,000 clones, approximately 81% seen once, with around 2.1% in the top ten. In this sample, this clone turned up a few times. Sample: blood. This receptor was obtained from a middle-aged woman in good health. The chain carries TRBV7-7 and TRBJ1-1; TRBD1 matches at 7 bases. CDR3 protein: CASSFDRDTEAFF. The CDR3 region has the DNA TGTGCCAGCAGCTTTGACAGGGACACTGAAGCTTTCTTT.